Reported below is one T cell receptor (beta chain). Antigen: not known. The germline CDR1 and CDR2 sequences are LGHNA and YNFKEQ. V was pared by 4 bases and J by 2 bases, with 14 bases between. This CDR3 is 16 amino acids long. These data belong to a study of CD8+ T cells in alopecia areata. Whole-study findings and limits: Clonality in the scalp and expanded CD8+ clones ranked among the top 100 were significantly decreased by tofacitinib. In blood and scalp, many expanded lesional clones persisted during tofacitinib.

RNA extraction was followed by reverse transcription into cDNA, which acted as the sequencing template. Sequencing was performed with immunoSEQ multiplex PCR; in TCRdb, only in-frame clones are kept and a portion is missing. The repertoire holds around 140,000 clones, with 45% to 60% as singletons. The treatment is: oral pan-JAK inhibitor, 5-10 mg twice daily. Alopecia areata patients provided lesional scalp punch biopsies and peripheral blood, both collected for the study. The sequencing used CD8+ T cells sorted from blood, collected at week 4, from a patient treated with tofacitinib. This clonotype was sampled from a human donor with alopecia areata. The chain joins TRBV4-2 to TRBJ2-2, with D perhaps TRBD1 (5 bases). CDR3 coding DNA: TGTGCCAGCAGCCTCATTGCAGGGTCTAACACCGGGGAGCTGTTTTTT. Its protein product is CASSLIAGSNTGELFF.